This is a list of T cell receptor beta chains from one sample in a study of shared clonotypes between healthy human individuals. TCRdb's copy holds only in-frame clones and misses some; the assay was immunoSEQ multiplex PCR. This sample has millions of clones, with just over 90% found just once. Sequenced sample: naive CD4+ T cells from PBMCs. These TCRs come from a man aged 18 to 35 in good health. Some clones in this sample may be carry-over from other donors' samples. The CDR3 runs from the conserved cysteine through the conserved F or W. The order of the fields is CDR3 protein, CDR3 DNA, J gene, V gene, clone size, D gene. A D gene is named only where the DNA matches it firmly. Expanded clones are given a class, and other clones once, few, many or no size at all.

CASSLIGALGTQYF	TGTGCCAGCAGCTTAATCGGGGCGTTGGGGACCCAGTACTTC	TRBJ2-5	TRBV7-3	NA	NA
CASSPTGANYGYTF	TGTGCCAGCAGTCCAACGGGTGCTAACTATGGCTACACCTTC	TRBJ1-2	TRBV4-2	NA	NA
CASSLRFGAGGKPSNEQYF	TGTGCCAGCAGCTTAAGGTTTGGAGCGGGGGGGAAACCAAGTAACGAGCAGTACTTC	TRBJ2-7	TRBV7-8	NA	TRBD2
CASSPQGGTGYTF	TGCGCCAGCAGCCCCCAGGGGGGTACTGGCTACACCTTC	TRBJ1-2	TRBV5-1	NA	TRBD1
CAWSPDRDSPLHF	TGTGCCTGGAGCCCGGACAGGGATTCACCCCTCCACTTT	TRBJ1-6	TRBV30	NA	TRBD1
CASSLAAGGMAYIGYTF	TGCGCCAGCAGCCTAGCGGCCGGGGGCATGGCCTATATCGGCTACACCTTC	TRBJ1-2	TRBV4-1	NA	NA
CASSPPSRAGSSQSYGYTF	TGTGCCAGCTCACCACCGAGTCGGGCAGGGAGTTCCCAAAGCTATGGCTACACCTTC	TRBJ1-2	TRBV18	NA	NA
CASRGTSGATSTDTQYF	TGTGCCAGCAGGGGTACTAGCGGGGCTACTAGCACAGATACGCAGTATTTT	TRBJ2-3	TRBV28	once	TRBD2
CASRTDRAGGELFF	TGTGCCAGCAGAACAGACAGGGCCGGGGGGGAGCTGTTTTTT	TRBJ2-2	TRBV6-1	NA	TRBD1
CASSLGYSRTDTQYF	TGTGCCAGCAGCTTAGGATACTCACGCACAGATACGCAGTATTTT	TRBJ2-3	TRBV7-2	NA	NA
CASRGTVYGYTF	TGTGCCAGCAGGGGGACCGTCTATGGCTACACCTTC	TRBJ1-2	TRBV28	few	NA
CASSLDFKRGRTSYEQYF	TGTGCCAGCAGTTTAGATTTCAAGCGGGGCAGAACCTCCTACGAGCAGTACTTC	TRBJ2-7	TRBV28	NA	TRBD2
CASSLGTGGAQETQYF	TGCGCCAGCAGCTTGGGAACAGGGGGCGCCCAAGAGACCCAGTACTTC	TRBJ2-5	TRBV5-1	NA	TRBD1
CASNRGSGELFF	TGTGCCAGCAACCGGGGGTCCGGGGAGCTGTTTTTT	TRBJ2-2	TRBV6-1	once	NA
CASHGQSSRPSF	TGTGCCAGTCACGGACAGTCATCAAGGCCTAGTTTT	TRBJ1-4	TRBV6-6	few	NA
CASSFLGGRAGSEQYF	TGTGCCAGCAGCTTCTTAGGGGGGAGGGCCGGAAGCGAGCAGTACTTC	TRBJ2-7	TRBV7-2	NA	NA
CASSQGAEAFF	TGTGCCAGCAGCCAAGGGGCTGAAGCTTTCTTT	TRBJ1-1	TRBV6-5	NA	NA
CASSPRQGAGEKLFF	TGTGCCAGCAGCCCTAGACAGGGGGCAGGTGAAAAACTGTTTTTT	TRBJ1-4	TRBV5-4	NA	TRBD1
CAISESTGVRGPGELFF	TGTGCCATCAGTGAGTCGACGGGAGTGAGGGGGCCCGGGGAGCTGTTTTTT	TRBJ2-2	TRBV10-3	NA	NA
CASSYGAAGHPYEQYF	TGTGCCAGCAGTTACGGCGCAGCGGGACACCCCTACGAGCAGTACTTC	TRBJ2-7	TRBV6-5	NA	NA
CSAEGAGELFF	TGCAGTGCCGAAGGCGCCGGGGAGCTGTTTTTT	TRBJ2-2	TRBV20-1	few	NA
CASSPQGVGTSGEQYF	TGTGCCAGCTCACCACAGGGGGTCGGGACTAGCGGGGAGCAGTACTTC	TRBJ2-7	TRBV18	once	TRBD2
CASSLRTQGWGNEQFF	TGTGCCAGCAGCTTGCGGACGCAGGGCTGGGGGAATGAGCAGTTCTTC	TRBJ2-1	TRBV5-4	NA	NA
CASSLRDSGNTIYF	TGTGCCAGCAGTTTGAGGGACTCTGGAAACACCATATATTTT	TRBJ1-3	TRBV27	NA	NA
CASSRQGLAVNYEQYF	TGCGCCAGCAGTCGGCAGGGACTAGCGGTAAACTACGAGCAGTACTTC	TRBJ2-7	TRBV5-1	NA	TRBD2
CSVGLRQVPSEQYF	TGCAGCGTTGGGTTGAGGCAGGTTCCCTCCGAGCAGTACTTC	TRBJ2-7	TRBV29-1	NA	NA
CATSRDHTGFSGELFF	TGTGCCACCAGCAGAGATCATACAGGCTTTTCCGGGGAGCTGTTTTTT	TRBJ2-2	TRBV15	NA	NA
CASSQGAAEAFF	TGTGCCAGCTCGCAGGGGGCTGCTGAAGCTTTCTTT	TRBJ1-1	TRBV18	few	TRBD1
CASSTWTGSYEQYF	TGTGCCAGCAGCACGTGGACAGGTTCCTACGAGCAGTACTTC	TRBJ2-7	TRBV5-6	NA	TRBD1
CASSPSSYEQYF	TGTGCCAGCAGCCCAAGCTCCTACGAGCAGTACTTC	TRBJ2-7	TRBV7-2	few	NA
CASSQTRNTGELFF	TGTGCCAGCAGTCAAACCCGGAACACCGGGGAGCTGTTTTTT	TRBJ2-2	TRBV27	NA	NA
CASSSPVGMETQYF	TGTGCCAGCAGTTCCCCAGTGGGCATGGAGACCCAGTACTTC	TRBJ2-5	TRBV28	NA	NA
CASRYQETQYF	TGTGCCAGTAGGTACCAAGAGACCCAGTACTTC	TRBJ2-5	TRBV19	NA	NA
CATSPRRSNQPQHF	TGTGCCACCTCCCCCCGGCGTAGCAATCAGCCCCAGCATTTT	TRBJ1-5	TRBV15	NA	NA
CASSPRSGTDTQYF	TGTGCCAGCAGCCCTAGGAGCGGGACAGATACGCAGTATTTT	TRBJ2-3	TRBV7-2	NA	NA
CASSGTSGSSGELFF	TGCGCCAGCAGCGGGACTAGCGGGAGTTCCGGGGAGCTGTTTTTT	TRBJ2-2	TRBV5-1	NA	TRBD2
CASSESTTGPQHF	TGCGCCAGCAGTGAGTCGACGACAGGGCCCCAGCATTTT	TRBJ1-5	TRBV10-2	NA	NA
CASSLESGNQPQHF	TGCGCCAGCAGCTTGGAATCAGGGAATCAGCCCCAGCATTTT	TRBJ1-5	TRBV5-1	NA	NA
CASSPPGGRGSETQYF	TGTGCCAGCTCACCACCGGGCGGGAGGGGTTCGGAGACCCAGTACTTC	TRBJ2-5	TRBV18	NA	TRBD2
CASSIGPATDTQYF	TGTGCCAGTAGTATAGGGCCAGCGACAGATACGCAGTATTTT	TRBJ2-3	TRBV19	NA	NA
CASSSGSTYEQYF	TGTGCCAGCAGTAGCGGAAGTACCTACGAGCAGTACTTC	TRBJ2-7	TRBV28	once	NA
CASSEADTQYF	TGCGCCAGCAGCGAGGCAGATACGCAGTATTTT	TRBJ2-3	TRBV5-1	NA	NA
CASSLGRHNGYTF	TGTGCCAGCAGCTTAGGACGGCATAATGGCTACACCTTC	TRBJ1-2	TRBV11-2	NA	NA
CASSTRGGIYEQYF	TGTGCCAGCAGCACTCGTGGGGGTATCTACGAGCAGTACTTC	TRBJ2-7	TRBV6-6	NA	NA
CATSRGSGGHQPQHF	TGTGCCACCAGCAGAGGATCGGGGGGCCATCAGCCCCAGCATTTT	TRBJ1-5	TRBV15	NA	NA
CAISGMGDYGYTF	TGTGCCATCAGTGGGATGGGCGACTATGGCTACACCTTC	TRBJ1-2	TRBV10-3	NA	NA
CAWSNTPYEQYF	TGTGCCTGGAGCAACACACCCTACGAGCAGTACTTC	TRBJ2-7	TRBV30	NA	NA
CASGGWELAKNIQYF	TGTGCCAGCGGCGGTTGGGAACTAGCCAAAAACATTCAGTACTTC	TRBJ2-4	TRBV2	NA	NA
CSVGTGRYQETQYF	TGCAGCGTTGGAACTGGGAGATACCAAGAGACCCAGTACTTC	TRBJ2-5	TRBV29-1	NA	NA
CASSLGLAGQETQYF	TGTGCCAGCTCACTCGGACTAGCGGGTCAAGAGACCCAGTACTTC	TRBJ2-5	TRBV18	NA	TRBD2
CASSFLPKGYTF	TGTGCCAGCAGTTTTCTCCCGAAGGGCTACACCTTC	TRBJ1-2	TRBV28	few	NA
CASRSEAGAYNEQFF	TGTGCCAGCAGAAGCGAGGCGGGGGCTTACAATGAGCAGTTCTTC	TRBJ2-1	TRBV6-1	NA	NA
CASSLGRENRGYGYTF	TGTGCCAGCAGCTTAGGGCGGGAGAACAGGGGCTATGGCTACACCTTC	TRBJ1-2	TRBV7-9	NA	TRBD1
CASSIAAGNYGYTF	TGTGCCAGTAGTATTGCGGCAGGGAACTATGGCTACACCTTC	TRBJ1-2	TRBV19	NA	NA